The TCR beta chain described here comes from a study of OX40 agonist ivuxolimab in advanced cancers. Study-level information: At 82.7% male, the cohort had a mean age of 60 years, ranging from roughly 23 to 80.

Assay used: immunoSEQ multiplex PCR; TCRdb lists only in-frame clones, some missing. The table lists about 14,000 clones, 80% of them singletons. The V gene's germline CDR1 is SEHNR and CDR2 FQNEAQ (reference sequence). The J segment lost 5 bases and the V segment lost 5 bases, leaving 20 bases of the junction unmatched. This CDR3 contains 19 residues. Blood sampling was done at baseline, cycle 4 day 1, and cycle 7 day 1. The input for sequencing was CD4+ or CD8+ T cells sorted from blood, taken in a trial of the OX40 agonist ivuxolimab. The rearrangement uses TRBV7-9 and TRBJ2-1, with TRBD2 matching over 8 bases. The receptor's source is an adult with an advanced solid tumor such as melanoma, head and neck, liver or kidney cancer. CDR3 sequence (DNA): TGTGCCAGCAGCCTTCTCGTAGACCTAGTAGCGGGGAACGACAATGAGCAGTTCTTC. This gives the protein CASSLLVDLVAGNDNEQFF.